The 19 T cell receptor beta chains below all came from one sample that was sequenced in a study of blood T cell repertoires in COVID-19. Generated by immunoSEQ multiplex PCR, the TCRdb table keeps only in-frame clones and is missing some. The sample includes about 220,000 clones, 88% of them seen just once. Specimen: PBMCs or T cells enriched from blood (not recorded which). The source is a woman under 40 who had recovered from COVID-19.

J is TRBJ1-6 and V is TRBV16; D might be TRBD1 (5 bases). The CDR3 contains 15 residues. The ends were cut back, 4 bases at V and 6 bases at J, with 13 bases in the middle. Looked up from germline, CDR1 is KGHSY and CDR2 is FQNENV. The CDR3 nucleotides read TGTGCCAGCAGCCCATTTGGGGGGGGTAATTCACCCCTCCACTTT. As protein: CASSPFGGGNSPLHF.

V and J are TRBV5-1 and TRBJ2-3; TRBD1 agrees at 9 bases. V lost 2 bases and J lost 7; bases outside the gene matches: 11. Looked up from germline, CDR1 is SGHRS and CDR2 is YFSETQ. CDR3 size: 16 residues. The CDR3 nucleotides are TGCGCCAGCAGCTTCCGTGTAACAGGGGGCGCGAATACGCAGTATTTT. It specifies CASSFRVTGGANTQYF.

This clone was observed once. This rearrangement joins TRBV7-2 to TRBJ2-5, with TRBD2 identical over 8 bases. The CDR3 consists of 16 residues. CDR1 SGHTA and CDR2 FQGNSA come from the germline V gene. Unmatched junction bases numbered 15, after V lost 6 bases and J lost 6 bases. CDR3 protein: CASSRDPRGGWKTQYF. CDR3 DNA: TGTGCCAGCAGTCGCGACCCCCGGGGGGGCTGGAAGACCCAGTACTTC.

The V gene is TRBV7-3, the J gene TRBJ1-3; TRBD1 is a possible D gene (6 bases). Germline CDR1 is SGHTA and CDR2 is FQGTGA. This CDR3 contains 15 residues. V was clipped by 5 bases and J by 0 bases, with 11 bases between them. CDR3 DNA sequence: TGTGCCAGCAGCCGACAGGCCAACTCTGGAAACACCATATATTTT. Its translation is CASSRQANSGNTIYF. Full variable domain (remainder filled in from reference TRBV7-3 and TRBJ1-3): GAGVSQTPSNKVTEKGKYVELRCDPISGHTALYWYRQSLGQGPEFLIYFQGTGAADDSGLPNDRFFAVRPEGSVSTLKIQRTERGDSAVYLCASSRQANSGNTIYFGEGSWLTVV.

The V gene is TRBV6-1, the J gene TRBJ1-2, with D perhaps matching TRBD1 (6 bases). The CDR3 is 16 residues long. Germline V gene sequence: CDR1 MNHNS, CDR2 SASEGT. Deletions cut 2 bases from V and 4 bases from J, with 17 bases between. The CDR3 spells CASSETPRTALYGYTF. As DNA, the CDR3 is TGTGCCAGCAGTGAAACCCCCCGGACAGCTCTCTATGGCTACACCTTC.

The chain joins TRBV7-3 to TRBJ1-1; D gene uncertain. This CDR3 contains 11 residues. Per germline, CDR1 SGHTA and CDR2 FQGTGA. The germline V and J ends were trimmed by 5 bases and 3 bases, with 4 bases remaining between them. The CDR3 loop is CASSLDTEAFF. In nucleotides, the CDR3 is TGTGCCAGCAGCCTAGACACTGAAGCTTTCTTT.

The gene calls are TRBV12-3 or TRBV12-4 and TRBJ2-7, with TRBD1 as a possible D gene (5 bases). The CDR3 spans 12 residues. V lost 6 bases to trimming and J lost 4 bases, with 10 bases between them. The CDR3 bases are TGTGCCAGCAGCCAGACAGAATACGAGCAGTACTTC. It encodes CASSQTEYEQYF.

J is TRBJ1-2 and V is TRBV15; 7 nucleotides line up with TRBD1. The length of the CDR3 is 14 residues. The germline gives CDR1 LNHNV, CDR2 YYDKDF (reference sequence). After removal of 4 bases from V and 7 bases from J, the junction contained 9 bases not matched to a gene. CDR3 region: CATSTKGTVSGYTF. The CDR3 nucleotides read TGTGCCACCAGCACAAAAGGGACAGTGAGTGGCTACACCTTC.

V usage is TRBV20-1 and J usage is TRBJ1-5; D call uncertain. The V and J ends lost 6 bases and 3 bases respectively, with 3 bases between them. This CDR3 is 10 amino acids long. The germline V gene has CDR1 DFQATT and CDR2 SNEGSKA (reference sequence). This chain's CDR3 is CSAYNQPQHF. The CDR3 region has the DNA TGCAGTGCGTACAATCAGCCCCAGCATTTT.

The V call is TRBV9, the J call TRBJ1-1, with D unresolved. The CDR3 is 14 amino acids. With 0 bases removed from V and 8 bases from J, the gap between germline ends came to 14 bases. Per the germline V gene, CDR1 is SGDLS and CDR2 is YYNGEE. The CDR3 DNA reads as TGTGCCAGCAGCGTAGGGGAACCGGGGAGCGAAGCTTTCTTT. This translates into CASSVGEPGSEAFF.

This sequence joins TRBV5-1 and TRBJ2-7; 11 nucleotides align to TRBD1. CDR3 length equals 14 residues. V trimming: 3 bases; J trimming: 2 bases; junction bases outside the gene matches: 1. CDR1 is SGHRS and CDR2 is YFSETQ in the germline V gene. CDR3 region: CASSWTGGTYEQYF. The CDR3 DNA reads TGCGCCAGCAGCTGGACAGGGGGCACCTACGAGCAGTACTTC.

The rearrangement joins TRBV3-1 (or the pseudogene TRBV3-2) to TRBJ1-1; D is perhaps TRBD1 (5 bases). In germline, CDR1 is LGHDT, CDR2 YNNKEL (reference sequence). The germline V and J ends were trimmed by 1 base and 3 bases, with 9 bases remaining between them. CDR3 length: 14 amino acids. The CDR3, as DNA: TGTGCCAGCAGCCAAGGGGCAGGGTACACTGAAGCTTTCTTT. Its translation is CASSQGAGYTEAFF.

This CDR3 reads CASSFSFTAGSYNSPLHF. The CDR3 DNA sequence: TGTGCCAGCAGTTTCTCATTTACAGCCGGCTCCTATAATTCACCCCTCCACTTT. This sequence joins TRBV27 and TRBJ1-6, with D uncertain. Germline CDR1 and CDR2: MNHEY and SMNVEV (reference sequence). Trimming stripped 3 bases from V and 0 bases from J, with 15 bases between. The CDR3 runs 18 residues.

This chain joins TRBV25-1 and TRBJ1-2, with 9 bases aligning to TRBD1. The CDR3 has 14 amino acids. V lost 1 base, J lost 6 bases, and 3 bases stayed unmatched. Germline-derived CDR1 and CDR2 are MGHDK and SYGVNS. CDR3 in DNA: TGTGCCAGCAGTGAATTTGGGGACAGGGATGGCTACACCTTC. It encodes CASSEFGDRDGYTF.

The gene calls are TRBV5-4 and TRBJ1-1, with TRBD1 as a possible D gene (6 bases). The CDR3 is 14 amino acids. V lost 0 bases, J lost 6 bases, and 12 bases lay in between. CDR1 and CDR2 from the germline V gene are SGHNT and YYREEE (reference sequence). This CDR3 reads CASSLVGGEAEAFF. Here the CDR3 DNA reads TGTGCCAGCAGCTTGGTAGGGGGTGAGGCTGAAGCTTTCTTT.

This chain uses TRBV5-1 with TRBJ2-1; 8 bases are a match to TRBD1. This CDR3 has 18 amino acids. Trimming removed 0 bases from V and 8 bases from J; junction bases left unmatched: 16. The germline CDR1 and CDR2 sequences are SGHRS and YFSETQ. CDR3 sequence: CASSLAYHPRTGWHEQFF. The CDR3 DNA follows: TGCGCCAGCAGCTTGGCCTATCATCCAAGGACAGGGTGGCATGAGCAGTTCTTC.

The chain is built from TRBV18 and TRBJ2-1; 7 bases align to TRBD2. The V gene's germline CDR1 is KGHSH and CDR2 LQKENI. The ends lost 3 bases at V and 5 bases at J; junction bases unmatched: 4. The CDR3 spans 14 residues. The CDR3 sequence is CASSPSGGDNEQFF. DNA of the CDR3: TGTGCCAGCTCACCGTCGGGGGGTGACAATGAGCAGTTCTTC.

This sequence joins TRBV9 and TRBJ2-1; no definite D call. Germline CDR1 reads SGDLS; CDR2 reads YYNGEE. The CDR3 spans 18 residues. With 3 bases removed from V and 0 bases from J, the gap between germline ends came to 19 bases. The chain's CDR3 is CASSATLPTLNSYNEQFF. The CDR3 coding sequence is TGTGCCAGCAGCGCCACCCTCCCGACTCTGAACTCCTACAATGAGCAGTTCTTC.

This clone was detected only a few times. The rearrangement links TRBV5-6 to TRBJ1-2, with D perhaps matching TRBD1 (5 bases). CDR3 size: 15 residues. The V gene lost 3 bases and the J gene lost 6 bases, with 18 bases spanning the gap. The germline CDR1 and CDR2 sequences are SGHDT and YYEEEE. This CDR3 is CASSSTWVRVDGYTF. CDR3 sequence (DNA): TGTGCCAGCAGCTCCACATGGGTCAGGGTTGATGGCTACACCTTC.